The 2 T cell receptor beta chains below all came from one sample that was sequenced in a study of cytomegalovirus exposure and HLA in healthy donors. Amplification used 60 Vbeta primers and 13 Jbeta primers. Some clones are missing from TCRdb's copy, which holds only in-frame ones; the method was immunoSEQ multiplex PCR. The sample lists about 170,000 clones; 71% were seen once. The sample was PBMCs. The receptors derive from a girl aged 5 to 17 in good health and CMV-seronegative.

J is TRBJ2-7 and V is TRBV18, with TRBD2 matching over 13 bases. This CDR3 is built from 17 residues. V was clipped by 6 bases and J by 2 bases; unmatched bases: 10. Germline assignment: CDR1 KGHSH and CDR2 LQKENI. This chain's CDR3 is CASSTGLAGVYAYEQYF. DNA for the CDR3: TGTGCCAGCTCGACTGGACTAGCGGGGGTCTACGCCTACGAGCAGTACTTC.

This clone has a handful of counts. J is TRBJ2-1 and V is TRBV5-1, with 8 bases aligning to TRBD2. Germline V gene sequence: CDR1 SGHRS, CDR2 YFSETQ. CDR3 length: 18 amino acids. With 0 bases clipped from V and 6 bases from J, the junction kept 14 bases outside the gene matches. The CDR3 nucleotides read TGCGCCAGCAGCTTGGATATGCTTGGAATAGCGGGGCTCAATGAGCAGTTCTTC. Amino acids: CASSLDMLGIAGLNEQFF.